This is a list of T cell receptor beta chains from one sample in a study of identical twins. TCRdb processed the 5' RACE reads anew with MiXCR; each CDR3 protein has one entry. Of some 900,000 distinct CDR3 sequences listed, more than 9% are singletons. The sample was also reused in another study, on yellow fever vaccine responses in identical twins.

Source material: PBMCs. The origin of the receptors is a woman between 18 and 30 years old in good health. The CDR3 runs from the conserved cysteine through the conserved F or W. Fields, in order: V gene, J gene, CDR3 protein.

TRBV7-7	TRBJ2-3	CASSQGKPTDTQYF
TRBV10-3	TRBJ1-5	CAISEKELGRPQHF
TRBV6-2/TRBV6-3	TRBJ2-4	CANSYSTLGVIQYF
TRBV2	TRBJ2-1	CASLGLAPYNEQFF
TRBV7-2	TRBJ2-4	CASSLKGLAENIQYF
TRBV7-3	TRBJ2-1	CASSLFQPGQGRNEQFF
TRBV20-1	TRBJ1-6	CSVTTSGSPLHF
TRBV6-2/TRBV6-3	TRBJ2-1	CATGTENNEQFF
TRBV6-1	TRBJ1-5	CASSERYRGQGNQPQHF
TRBV28	TRBJ1-5	CASSFLSAQHF
TRBV4-1	TRBJ2-1	CASSLGTPGDEQFF
TRBV20-1	TRBJ2-4	CSASTVAKNIQYF
TRBV25-1	TRBJ2-1	CASSGTEGLGSYNEQFF
TRBV12-3/TRBV12-4	TRBJ2-7	CASSLEGGGPYEQYF
TRBV10-1	TRBJ1-1	CASSESANQMNTEAFF